This is a list of T cell receptor beta chains from one sample in a study of naive and memory T cell subsets. MiXCR, applied by TCRdb to the 5' RACE reads, yields one record per CDR3 protein. The data contain around 48,000 distinct CDR3 sequences, about 4.4% of them seen just once; the ten biggest clones take up 0.75% to 0.9%. These receptors came from a female donor in good health. Both conserved end residues are part of each CDR3. D genes are given only for firm matches.

v_gene,j_gene,d_gene,CDR3aa
TRBV13,TRBJ1-2,.,CASSLNYLGQTYNYGYTF
TRBV20-1,TRBJ2-5,.,CSAKGGGGLETQYF
TRBV29-1,TRBJ1-2,.,CSVVLMEGYTF
TRBV10-3,TRBJ1-5,.,CAISESGSDQPQHF
TRBV18,TRBJ1-4,.,CASSPTGGGSSTNEKLFF
TRBV7-9,TRBJ2-3,TRBD1,CASSFSGQGALDTQYF
TRBV7-2,TRBJ1-3,.,CASSEVGNTIYF
TRBV20-1,TRBJ2-4,.,CSASKGQGRPTMAKNIQYF
TRBV6-5,TRBJ2-3,.,CASNLRWSSARDTQYF
TRBV29-1,TRBJ1-2,.,CSARAESANYGYTF
TRBV5-1,TRBJ2-1,TRBD1,CASSQGQGAFNEQFF
TRBV28,TRBJ1-2,.,CASSLKGWFYGYTF
TRBV28,TRBJ1-2,.,CASSFSLGVRGDTF
TRBV7-6,TRBJ2-2,TRBD1,CASSRTGPGELFF
TRBV19,TRBJ2-2,TRBD2,CAIRTSGNTGELFF
TRBV6-2/TRBV6-3,TRBJ2-7,TRBD2,CASRSRLAGTYEQYF
TRBV3-1,TRBJ1-5,.,CASSQDAGSRNQPQHF
TRBV12-3/TRBV12-4,TRBJ2-7,TRBD2,CASSPLAGGPHEQYF
TRBV19,TRBJ2-1,TRBD2,CASSRLAGFYEQFF
TRBV13,TRBJ2-1,TRBD2,CASSSRSGRAVNEQFF
TRBV9,TRBJ1-2,.,CASSVIGSGQSGGYTF
TRBV6-2/TRBV6-3,TRBJ1-1,TRBD1,CASHSGQGNTEAFF
TRBV20-1,TRBJ1-6,.,CSARHTRTGLYNSPLHF
TRBV28,TRBJ2-7,TRBD2,CASSLSTSGGREQYF
TRBV28,TRBJ2-2,TRBD1,CASRRTGGRTGELFF
TRBV9,TRBJ2-7,.,CASSVDEGNPYEQYF
TRBV6-6,TRBJ1-2,.,CASSILQGRRGNYGYTF
TRBV12-3/TRBV12-4,TRBJ2-3,.,CASSFGRGTDTQYF
TRBV29-1,TRBJ2-3,TRBD2,CSVDHESGGTDTQYF
TRBV6-5,TRBJ2-1,TRBD2,CASSPGLAGYNEQFF
TRBV7-2,TRBJ2-2,TRBD2,CASRTGTSVNTGELFF
TRBV5-1,TRBJ2-3,TRBD2,CASSLVAGVVTDTQYF
TRBV27,TRBJ1-5,TRBD1,CASSDRGLDNQPQHF
TRBV28,TRBJ2-3,TRBD2,CASRDSSGRRTDTQYF
TRBV28,TRBJ1-2,.,CASNGAVGSGYTF
TRBV20-1,TRBJ1-6,TRBD1,CSARDQTGVNSPLHF
TRBV10-3,TRBJ1-2,.,CAIMSPRRGDNYGYTF
TRBV5-1,TRBJ2-1,.,CASSLAQYEQFF
TRBV14,TRBJ1-1,.,CASSRELIENTEAFF
TRBV12-3/TRBV12-4,TRBJ2-2,.,CASITWGAGELFF
TRBV20-1,TRBJ1-6,.,CSARVGGAGRNSPLHF
TRBV14,TRBJ2-7,TRBD1,CASSPTGGYEQYF
TRBV20-1,TRBJ1-4,.,CSAPISSTNEKLFF
TRBV4-3,TRBJ2-7,.,CASSQVRGHYEQYF
TRBV7-9,TRBJ2-7,TRBD2,CASSSGLAGIGAYEQYF
TRBV27,TRBJ2-3,.,CASSLWGTQYF
TRBV29-1,TRBJ2-1,.,CSVRDASQFF
TRBV6-5,TRBJ2-4,.,CASSLSSPGHSAKNIQYF
TRBV20-1,TRBJ2-7,TRBD1,CSARQGRSYEQYF